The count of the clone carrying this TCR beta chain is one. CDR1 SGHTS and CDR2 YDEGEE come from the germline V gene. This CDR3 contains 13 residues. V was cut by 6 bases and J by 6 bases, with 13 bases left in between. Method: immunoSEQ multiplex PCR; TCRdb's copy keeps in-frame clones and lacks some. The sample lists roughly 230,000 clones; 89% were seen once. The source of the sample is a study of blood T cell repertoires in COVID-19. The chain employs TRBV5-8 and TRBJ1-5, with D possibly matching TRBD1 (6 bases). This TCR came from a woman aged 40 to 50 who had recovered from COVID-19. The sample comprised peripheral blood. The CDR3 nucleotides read TGTGCCAGCAACCTTAGGGGGTTTCAGCCCCAGCATTTT. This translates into CASNLRGFQPQHF.